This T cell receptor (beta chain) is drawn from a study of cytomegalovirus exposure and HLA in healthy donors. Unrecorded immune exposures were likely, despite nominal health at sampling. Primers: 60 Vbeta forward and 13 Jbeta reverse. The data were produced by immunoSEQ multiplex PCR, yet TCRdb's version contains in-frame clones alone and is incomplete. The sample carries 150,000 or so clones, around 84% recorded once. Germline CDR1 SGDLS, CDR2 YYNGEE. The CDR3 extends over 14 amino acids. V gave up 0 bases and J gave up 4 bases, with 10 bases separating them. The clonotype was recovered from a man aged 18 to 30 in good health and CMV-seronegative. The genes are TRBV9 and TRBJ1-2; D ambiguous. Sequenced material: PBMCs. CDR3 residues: CASSVGGGSYGYTF. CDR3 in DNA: TGTGCCAGCAGCGTAGGAGGAGGGAGCTATGGCTACACCTTC. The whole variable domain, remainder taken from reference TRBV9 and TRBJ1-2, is DSGVTQTPKHLITATGQRVTLRCSPRSGDLSVYWYQQSLDQGLQFLIQYYNGEERAKGNILERFSAQQFPDLHSELNLSSLELGDSALYFCASSVGGGSYGYTFGSGTRLTVV.